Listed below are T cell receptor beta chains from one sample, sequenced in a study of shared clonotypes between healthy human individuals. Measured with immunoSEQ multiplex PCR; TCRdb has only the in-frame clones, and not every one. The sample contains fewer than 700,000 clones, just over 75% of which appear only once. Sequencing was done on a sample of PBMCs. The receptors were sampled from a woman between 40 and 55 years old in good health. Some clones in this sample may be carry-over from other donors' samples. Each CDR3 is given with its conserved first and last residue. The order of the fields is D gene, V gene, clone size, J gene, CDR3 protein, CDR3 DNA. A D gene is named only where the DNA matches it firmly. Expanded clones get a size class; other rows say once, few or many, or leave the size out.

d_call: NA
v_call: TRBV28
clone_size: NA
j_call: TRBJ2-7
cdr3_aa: CASSRGAAYEQYF
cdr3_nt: TGTGCCAGCAGCCGGGGGGCAGCCTACGAGCAGTACTTC

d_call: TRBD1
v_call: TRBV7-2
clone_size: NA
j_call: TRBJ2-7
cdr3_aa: CASSLTGSEQYF
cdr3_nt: TGTGCCAGCAGCCTGACAGGGAGCGAGCAGTACTTC

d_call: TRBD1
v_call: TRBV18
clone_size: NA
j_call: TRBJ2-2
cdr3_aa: CASSPLRTGSSGELFF
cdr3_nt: TGTGCCAGCTCACCACTCCGGACAGGGAGTTCCGGGGAGCTGTTTTTT

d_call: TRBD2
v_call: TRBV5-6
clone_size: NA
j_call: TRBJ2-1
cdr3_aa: CASSWGLAGVNEQFF
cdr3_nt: TGTGCCAGCAGCTGGGGACTAGCGGGAGTCAATGAGCAGTTCTTC

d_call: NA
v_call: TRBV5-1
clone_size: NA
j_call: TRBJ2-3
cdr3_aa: CASRNTDTQYF
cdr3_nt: TGCGCCAGCAGAAACACAGATACGCAGTATTTT

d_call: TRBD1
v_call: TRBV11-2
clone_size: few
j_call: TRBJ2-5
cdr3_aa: CASGTRDRGKETQYF
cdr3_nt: TGTGCCAGCGGCACCAGGGACAGGGGAAAAGAGACCCAGTACTTC

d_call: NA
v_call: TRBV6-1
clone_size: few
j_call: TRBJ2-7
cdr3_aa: CASRSTGGSYEQYF
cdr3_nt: TGTGCCAGCAGGTCGACAGGAGGCTCCTACGAGCAGTACTTC

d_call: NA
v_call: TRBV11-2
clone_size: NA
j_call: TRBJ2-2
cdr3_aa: CASSLVLANTGELFF
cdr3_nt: TGTGCCAGCAGCTTAGTGCTAGCCAACACCGGGGAGCTGTTTTTT

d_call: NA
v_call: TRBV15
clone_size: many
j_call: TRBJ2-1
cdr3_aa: CATSRNRAPQFF
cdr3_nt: TGTGCCACCAGCAGAAACCGGGCCCCTCAGTTCTTC

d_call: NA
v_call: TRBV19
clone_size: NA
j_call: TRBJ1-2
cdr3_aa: CASSNDRGLGYTF
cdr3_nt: TGTGCCAGTAGTAATGACAGAGGGTTGGGCTACACCTTC

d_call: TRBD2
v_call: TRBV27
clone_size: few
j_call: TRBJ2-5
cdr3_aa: CASSLAGGRETQYF
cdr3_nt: TGTGCCAGCAGTTTAGCGGGGGGCCGAGAGACCCAGTACTTC

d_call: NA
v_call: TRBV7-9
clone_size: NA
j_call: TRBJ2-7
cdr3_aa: CVSSHTSMGNEQYF
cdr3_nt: TGTGTCAGCAGCCACACTAGTATGGGCAACGAGCAGTACTTC

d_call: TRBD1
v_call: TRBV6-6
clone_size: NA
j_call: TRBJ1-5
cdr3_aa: CVSRTGDQPQHF
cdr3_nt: TGTGTCAGCAGGACAGGAGATCAGCCCCAGCATTTT

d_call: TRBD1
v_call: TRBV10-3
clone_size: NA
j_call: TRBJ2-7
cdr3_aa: CAISEPEQGSKEQYF
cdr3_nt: TGTGCCATCAGTGAGCCCGAACAGGGGTCTAAAGAGCAGTACTTC

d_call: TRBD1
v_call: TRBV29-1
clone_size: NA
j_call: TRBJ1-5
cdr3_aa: CSVRETGVGQPQHF
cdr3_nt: TGCAGCGTTAGGGAAACAGGGGTAGGACAGCCCCAGCATTTT

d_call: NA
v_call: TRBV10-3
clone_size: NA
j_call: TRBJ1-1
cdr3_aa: CAITVGGLENTEAFF
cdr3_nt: TGTGCCATCACCGTGGGGGGATTGGAGAACACTGAAGCTTTCTTT

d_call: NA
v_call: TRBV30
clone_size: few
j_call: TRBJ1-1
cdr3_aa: CAWSVVQMNTEAFF
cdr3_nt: TGTGCCTGGAGTGTAGTACAGATGAACACTGAAGCTTTCTTT

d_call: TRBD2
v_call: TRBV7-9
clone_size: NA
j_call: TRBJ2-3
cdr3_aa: CASSLGTSGVITDTQYF
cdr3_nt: TGTGCCAGCAGCCTGGGGACTAGCGGGGTAATTACAGATACGCAGTATTTT

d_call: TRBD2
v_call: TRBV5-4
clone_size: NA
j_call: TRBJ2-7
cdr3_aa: CASSRGSRHSYEQYF
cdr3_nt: TGTGCCAGCAGCCGCGGGAGTCGGCACTCCTACGAGCAGTACTTC

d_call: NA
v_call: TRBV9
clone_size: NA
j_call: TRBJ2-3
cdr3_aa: CASSVAGLDTQYF
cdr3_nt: TGTGCCAGCAGCGTAGCTGGATTAGATACGCAGTATTTT

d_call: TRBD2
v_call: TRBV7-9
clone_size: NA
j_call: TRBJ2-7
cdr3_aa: CASSPSGRSYEQYF
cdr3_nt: TGTGCCAGCAGCCCAAGCGGGAGAAGCTACGAGCAGTACTTC

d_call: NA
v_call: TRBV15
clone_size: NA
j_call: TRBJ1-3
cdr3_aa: CATSRGATGNTIYF
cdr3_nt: TGTGCCACCAGCAGAGGCGCCACAGGAAACACCATATATTTT

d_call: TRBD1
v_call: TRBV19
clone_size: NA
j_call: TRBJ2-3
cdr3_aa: CASSGQGTTDTQYF
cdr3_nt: TGTGCCAGCAGTGGACAGGGGACCACAGATACGCAGTATTTT

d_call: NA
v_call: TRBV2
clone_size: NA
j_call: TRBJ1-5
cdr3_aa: CASRLDQPQHF
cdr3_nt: TGTGCCAGCAGACTGGATCAGCCCCAGCATTTT

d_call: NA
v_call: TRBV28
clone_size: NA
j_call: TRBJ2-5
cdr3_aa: CASSLLRQQETQYF
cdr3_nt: TGTGCCAGCAGTTTATTGAGACAGCAAGAGACCCAGTACTTC

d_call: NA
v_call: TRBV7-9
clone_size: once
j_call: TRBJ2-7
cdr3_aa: CASSLAGVYEQYF
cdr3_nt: TGTGCCAGCAGCTTAGCGGGCGTATACGAGCAGTACTTC

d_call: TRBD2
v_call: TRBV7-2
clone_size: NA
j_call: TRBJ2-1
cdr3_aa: CASSFPTSGSNEQFF
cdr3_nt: TGTGCCAGCAGCTTTCCGACTAGCGGGAGTAATGAGCAGTTCTTC

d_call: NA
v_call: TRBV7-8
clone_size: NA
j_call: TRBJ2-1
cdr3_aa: CASSLERLVQFF
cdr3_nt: TGTGCCAGCAGCCTCGAAAGACTAGTTCAGTTCTTC

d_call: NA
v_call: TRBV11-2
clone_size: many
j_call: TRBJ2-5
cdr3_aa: CASSSTREETQYF
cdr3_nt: TGTGCCAGCAGCTCCACTAGAGAAGAGACCCAGTACTTC

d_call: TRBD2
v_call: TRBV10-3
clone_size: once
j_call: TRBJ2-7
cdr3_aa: CAISEREDEQYF
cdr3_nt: TGTGCCATCAGTGAGCGGGAGGACGAGCAGTACTTC

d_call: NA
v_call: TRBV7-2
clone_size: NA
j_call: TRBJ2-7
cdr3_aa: CASSLGPPAGEQYF
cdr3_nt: TGTGCCAGCAGCTTAGGACCCCCCGCGGGCGAGCAGTACTTC

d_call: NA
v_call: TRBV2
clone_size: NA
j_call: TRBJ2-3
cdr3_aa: CASSAGVGGTDTQYF
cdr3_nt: TGTGCCAGCAGTGCGGGGGTGGGGGGCACAGATACGCAGTATTTT

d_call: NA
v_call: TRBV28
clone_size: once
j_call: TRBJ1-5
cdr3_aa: CASSGPDLRSQHF
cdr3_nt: TGTGCCAGCAGTGGCCCTGACCTGAGGAGCCAGCATTTT

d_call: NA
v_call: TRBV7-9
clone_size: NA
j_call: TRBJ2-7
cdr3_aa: CASSLGGTLEQYF
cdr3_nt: TGTGCCAGCAGCTTAGGCGGGACACTCGAGCAGTACTTC